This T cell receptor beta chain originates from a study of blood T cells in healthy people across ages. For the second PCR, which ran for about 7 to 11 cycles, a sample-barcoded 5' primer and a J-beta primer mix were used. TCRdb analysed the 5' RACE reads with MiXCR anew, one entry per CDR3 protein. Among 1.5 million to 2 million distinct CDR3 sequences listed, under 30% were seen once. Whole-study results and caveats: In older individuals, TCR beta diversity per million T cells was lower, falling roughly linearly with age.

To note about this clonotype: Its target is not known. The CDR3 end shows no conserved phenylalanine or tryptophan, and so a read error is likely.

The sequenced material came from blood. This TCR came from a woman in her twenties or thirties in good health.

CDR3 protein: CASSLRTSGFYEQYC. The CDR3 coding sequence is TGTGCCAGCAGTCTAAGGACTAGCGGTTTCTACGAGCAGTACTGC. The rearrangement joins TRBV5-5 to TRBJ2-7; TRBD2 aligns across 10 bases. CDR3 length equals 15 residues. Germline V gene data show CDR1 as SGHKS and CDR2 as YYEKEE (reference sequence). V trimming: 5 bases; J trimming: 3 bases; junction bases outside the gene matches: 8.